The T cell receptor (beta chain) under discussion was sequenced for a study of PD-1 blockade in classical Hodgkin lymphoma (dated by TCRdb to 2020 to 2021). Background on the whole study: Nivolumab dosing was 3 mg/kg intravenously every 2 weeks, continuing until either disease progression or unacceptable toxicity. The study used TCR beta sequencing and CyTOF to define a peripheral blood immune signature of response to PD-1 blockade in classical Hodgkin lymphoma.

The time point label corresponds to: cycle 2 day 1 (C2D1) of nivolumab. Every trial patient had relapsed after autologous stem cell transplantation, and cohorts A, B and C differed in prior brentuximab vedotin exposure. The trial cohort included roughly 60 patients with relapsed/refractory classical Hodgkin lymphoma, and each patient had a best overall response of complete response, partial response or progressive disease. Trial patients were treated with single-agent nivolumab in the multi-cohort phase II CheckMate 205 trial. An independent review committee assessed best overall response by applying the 2007 International Working Group response criteria. Trial PBMCs were collected immediately before nivolumab initiation (C1D1) and during therapy at cycle 2 day 1 and cycle 4 day 1. Peripheral blood was collected in 8 mL Vacutainer Cell Preparation Tubes, from which PBMCs were isolated by centrifugation and then cryopreserved.

The Qiagen DNeasy kit was used to extract genomic DNA from unsorted PBMCs and from the negatively selected CD4+ and CD8+ fractions. Using primers that anneal to V and J segments, immunoSEQ multiplex PCR amplified the TCR beta CDR3 regions. A synthetic immune receptor repertoire was used to minimize amplification bias, and any residual bias was removed computationally once sequencing was done. In the authors' own workflow: Custom Python scripts were used to quantify repertoire diversity as the Shannon entropy index. The unsorted, CD4+ and CD8+ repertoires were each analyzed separately, with the exception of combined analyses, where CD4+ and CD8+ sequences were merged in silico. A clone counted as expanded when the clone's frequency after treatment rose at least 2-fold relative to C1D1, and clones undetected at baseline were given a pseudocount of 0.5. Clones with 0 or 1 copy at C1D1 were classified as singleton clones, and clones with 2 or more copies were classified as non-singleton clones. Clones expanded in unsorted samples were labelled as CD4+, CD8+ or unknown by matching protein sequences in sorted samples from the same patient. Wilcoxon tests on paired samples were used to test changes in diversity from C1D1 to C4D1. TCRdb provides this immuneACCESS table in a form limited to in-frame rearrangements. Some clones are lacking; in checked studies, under half of them reflect an unresolved V gene, and why the rest are absent is not known. That table supplies the V and J calls and clone size; D and trimming were determined from the DNA. Present in this sample are about 43,000 clones, around 72% of which were seen just once. The ten largest clones represent roughly 2.8% of the sample.

The paper as a whole reports these results and caveats: Diversity was lower in patients who began nivolumab less than 1 year after ASCT, so these patients were left out of later analyses to avoid confounding by immune reconstitution. Baseline diversity similar to that of newly diagnosed patients was observed in trial patients achieving complete response, whereas significantly lower diversity was observed in partial responders and progressors. Newly diagnosed patients were reported to have lower baseline TCR diversity than healthy donors, and relapsed/refractory patients were reported to have lower baseline TCR diversity still. By C4D1, a significant rise was seen in CD4+ TCR diversity but not in CD8+ TCR diversity (p=0.0027 vs p=0.16), and the rise was most apparent among complete responders (p=0.02). The study was limited to a single clinical trial cohort, and causes of repertoire differences, possibly disease activity or prior therapy, remained undefined.

V loses 7 bases at its end and J loses 4 bases; junction bases beyond the gene matches: 5. Reading from cysteine to phenylalanine, the CDR3 counts 15 amino acids. Only CDR3 DNA is held: 45 bases, read in frame from base 1. CDR1 LNHNV and CDR2 YYDKDF are derived from the germline V gene (reference sequence). A remark on this clone: The antigen this receptor binds is unknown. No base quality information exists; no much larger clone differs at one position.

The chain is assembled from TRBV15 and TRBJ2-2, with 11 bases matching TRBD1. The sequenced sample was peripheral blood mononuclear cells (PBMCs), obtained before the second cycle of nivolumab. The origin of this receptor is a human donor with classical Hodgkin lymphoma. The nucleotide sequence is TGTGCCACCATGCCCGGGACAGGGGGCACCGGGGAGCTGTTTTTT. This sequence encodes CATMPGTGGTGELFF.